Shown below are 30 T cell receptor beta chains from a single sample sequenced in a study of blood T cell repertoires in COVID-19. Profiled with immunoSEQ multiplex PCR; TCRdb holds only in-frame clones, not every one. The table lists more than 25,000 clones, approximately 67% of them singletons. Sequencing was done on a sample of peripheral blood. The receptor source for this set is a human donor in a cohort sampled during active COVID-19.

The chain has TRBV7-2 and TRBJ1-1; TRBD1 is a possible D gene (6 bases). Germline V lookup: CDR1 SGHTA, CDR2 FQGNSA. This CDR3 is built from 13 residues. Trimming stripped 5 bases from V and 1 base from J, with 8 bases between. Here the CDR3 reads CASSLDRNTEAFF. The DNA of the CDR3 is TGTGCCAGCAGCCTGGACAGGAACACTGAAGCTTTCTTT.

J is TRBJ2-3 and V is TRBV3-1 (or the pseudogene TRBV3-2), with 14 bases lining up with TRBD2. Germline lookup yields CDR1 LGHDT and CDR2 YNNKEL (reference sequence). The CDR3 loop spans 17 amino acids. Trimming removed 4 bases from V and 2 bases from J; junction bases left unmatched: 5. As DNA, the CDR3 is TGTGCCAGCAGCCTCGGGACTAGCGGGAGTGTCACAGATACGCAGTATTTT. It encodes CASSLGTSGSVTDTQYF.

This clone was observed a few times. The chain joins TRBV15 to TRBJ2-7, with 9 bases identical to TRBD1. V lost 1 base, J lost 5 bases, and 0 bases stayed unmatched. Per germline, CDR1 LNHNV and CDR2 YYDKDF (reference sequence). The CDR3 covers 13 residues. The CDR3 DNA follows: TGTGCCACCAGCAGAGGGACAGGGGACGAGCAGTACTTC. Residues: CATSRGTGDEQYF.

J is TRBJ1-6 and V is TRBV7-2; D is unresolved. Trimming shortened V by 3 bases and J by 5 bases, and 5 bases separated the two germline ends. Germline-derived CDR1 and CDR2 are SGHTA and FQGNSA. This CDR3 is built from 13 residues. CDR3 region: CASSFGDNSPLHF. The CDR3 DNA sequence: TGTGCCAGCAGCTTTGGAGATAATTCACCCCTCCACTTT.

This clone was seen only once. CDR3 DNA: TGTGCCAGCAGCTATCGGGACAGGAGCTCCTACAATGAGCAGTTCTTC. This translates into CASSYRDRSSYNEQFF. J is TRBJ2-1 and V is TRBV6-6; 8 bases are a match to TRBD1. CDR1 MNHNY and CDR2 SVGAGI come from the germline V gene (reference sequence). This CDR3 is built from 16 residues. The V gene end was trimmed by 6 bases and the J gene end by 0 bases; junction bases not matched to a gene: 7.

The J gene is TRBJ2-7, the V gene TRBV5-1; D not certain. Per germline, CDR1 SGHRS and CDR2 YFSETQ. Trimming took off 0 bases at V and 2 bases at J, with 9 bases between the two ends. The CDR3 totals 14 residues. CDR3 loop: CASSLGLETYEQYF. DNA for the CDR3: TGCGCCAGCAGCTTGGGACTGGAGACCTACGAGCAGTACTTC.

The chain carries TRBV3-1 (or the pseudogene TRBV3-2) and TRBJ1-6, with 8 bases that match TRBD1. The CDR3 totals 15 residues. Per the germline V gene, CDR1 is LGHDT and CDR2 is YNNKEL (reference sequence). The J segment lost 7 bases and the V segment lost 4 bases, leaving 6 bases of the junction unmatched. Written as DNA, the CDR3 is TGTGCCAGCAGCCCTCCGGGACAGGAAAATTCACCCCTCCACTTT. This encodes CASSPPGQENSPLHF.

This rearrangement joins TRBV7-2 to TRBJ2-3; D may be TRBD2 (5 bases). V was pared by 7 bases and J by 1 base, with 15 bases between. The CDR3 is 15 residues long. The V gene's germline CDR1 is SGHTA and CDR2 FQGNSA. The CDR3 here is CASNKRVVGTDTQYF. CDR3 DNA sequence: TGTGCCAGCAACAAGAGGGTGGTGGGCACAGATACGCAGTATTTT.

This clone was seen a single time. The CDR3 loop is CASSSGTGFNNEQFF. The CDR3 nucleotides are TGTGCCAGCAGCTCAGGGACAGGGTTTAACAATGAGCAGTTCTTC. This chain joins TRBV7-9 and TRBJ2-1; 9 nucleotides agree with TRBD1. Germline CDR1 is SEHNR and CDR2 is FQNEAQ (reference sequence). The length of the CDR3 is 15 residues. J lost 5 bases, V lost 4 bases, and 6 bases had no gene match.

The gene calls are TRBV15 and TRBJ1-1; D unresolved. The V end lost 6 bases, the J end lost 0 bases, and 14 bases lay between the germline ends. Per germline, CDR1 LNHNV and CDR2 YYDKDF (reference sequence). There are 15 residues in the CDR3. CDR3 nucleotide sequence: TGTGCCACCAGGGGTGGCGGGATCTTGAACACTGAAGCTTTCTTT. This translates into CATRGGGILNTEAFF.

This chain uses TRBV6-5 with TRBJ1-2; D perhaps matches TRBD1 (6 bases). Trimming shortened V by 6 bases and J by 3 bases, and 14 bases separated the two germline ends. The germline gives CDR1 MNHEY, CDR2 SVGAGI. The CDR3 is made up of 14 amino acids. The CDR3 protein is CASRKGGEYYGYTF. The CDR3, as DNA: TGTGCCAGCAGGAAGGGGGGGGAGTACTATGGCTACACCTTC.

CDR3 sequence (DNA): TGTGCCAGCAGCCGACACGGTGGTGGAGCCGGGAGCTACAATGAGCAGTTCTTC. This gives the protein CASSRHGGGAGSYNEQFF. The chain uses TRBV6-2 or TRBV6-3 and TRBJ2-1; D might be TRBD2 (6 bases). Looked up from germline, CDR1 is MNHEY and CDR2 is SVGEGT. The CDR3 loop spans 18 amino acids. V gave up 6 bases and J gave up 3 bases, with 24 bases separating them.

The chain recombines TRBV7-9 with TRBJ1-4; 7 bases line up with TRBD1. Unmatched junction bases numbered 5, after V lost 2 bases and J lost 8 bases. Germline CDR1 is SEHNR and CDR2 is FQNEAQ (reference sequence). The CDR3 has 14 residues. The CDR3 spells CASSLSTGVEKLFF. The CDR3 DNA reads TGTGCCAGCAGCTTATCCACAGGGGTAGAAAAACTGTTTTTT.

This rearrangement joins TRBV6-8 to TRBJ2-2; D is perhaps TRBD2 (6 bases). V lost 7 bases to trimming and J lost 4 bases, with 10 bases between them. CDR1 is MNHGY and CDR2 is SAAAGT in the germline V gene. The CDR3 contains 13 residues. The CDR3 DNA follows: TGTGCCAGCACCCGGGGGTGCACCGGGGAGCTGTTTTTT. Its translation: CASTRGCTGELFF.

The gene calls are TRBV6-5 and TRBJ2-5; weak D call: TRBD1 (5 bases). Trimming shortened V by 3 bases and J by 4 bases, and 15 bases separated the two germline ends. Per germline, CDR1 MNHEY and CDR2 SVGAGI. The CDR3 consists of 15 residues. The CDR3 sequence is CASSYVDSARETQYF. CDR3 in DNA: TGTGCCAGCAGTTATGTCGACAGCGCGAGAGAGACCCAGTACTTC.

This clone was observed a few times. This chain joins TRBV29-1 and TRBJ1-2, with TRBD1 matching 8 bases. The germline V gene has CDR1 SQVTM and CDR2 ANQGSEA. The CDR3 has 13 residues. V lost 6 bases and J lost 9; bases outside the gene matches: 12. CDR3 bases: TGCAGCGTCTACCCGGGACAGGCGAATCGCTACACCTTC. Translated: CSVYPGQANRYTF.

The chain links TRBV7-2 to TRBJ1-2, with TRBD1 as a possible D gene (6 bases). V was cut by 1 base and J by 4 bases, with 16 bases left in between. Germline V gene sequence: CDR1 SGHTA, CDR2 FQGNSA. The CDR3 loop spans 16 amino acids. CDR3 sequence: CASSLVAGVSSYGYTF. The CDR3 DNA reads TGTGCCAGCAGCTTAGTAGCAGGGGTTTCTTCCTATGGCTACACCTTC.

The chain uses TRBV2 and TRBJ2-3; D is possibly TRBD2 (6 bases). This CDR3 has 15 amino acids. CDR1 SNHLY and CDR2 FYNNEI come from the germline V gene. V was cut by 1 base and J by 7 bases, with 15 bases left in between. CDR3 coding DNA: TGTGCCAGCAGTGAAGGGCGGGGACCCACCTATACGCAGTATTTT. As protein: CASSEGRGPTYTQYF.

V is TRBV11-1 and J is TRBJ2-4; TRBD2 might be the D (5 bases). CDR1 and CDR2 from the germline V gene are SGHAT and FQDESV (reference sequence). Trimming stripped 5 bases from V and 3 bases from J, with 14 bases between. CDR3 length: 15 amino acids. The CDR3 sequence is CASSQRTFSKNIQYF. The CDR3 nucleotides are TGTGCCAGCAGCCAAAGGACTTTTAGCAAAAACATTCAGTACTTC. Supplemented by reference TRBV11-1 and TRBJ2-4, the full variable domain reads EAEVAQSPRYKITEKSQAVAFWCDPISGHATLYWYRQILGQGPELLVQFQDESVVDDSQLPKDRFSAERLKGVDSTLKIQPAELGDSAMYLCASSQRTFSKNIQYFGAGTRLSVL.

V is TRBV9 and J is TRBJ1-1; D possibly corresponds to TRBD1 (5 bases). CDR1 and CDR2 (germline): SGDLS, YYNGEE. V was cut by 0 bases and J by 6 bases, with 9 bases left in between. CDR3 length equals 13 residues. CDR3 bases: TGTGCCAGCAGCGTAGTTTGGGGGGCTGAAGCTTTCTTT. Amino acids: CASSVVWGAEAFF.

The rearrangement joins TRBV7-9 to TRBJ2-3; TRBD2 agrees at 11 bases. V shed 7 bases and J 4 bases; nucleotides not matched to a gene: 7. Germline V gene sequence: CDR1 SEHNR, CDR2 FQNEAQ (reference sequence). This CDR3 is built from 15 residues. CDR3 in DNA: TGTGCCAGCATCCATAGCGGGGGGGCCGCAGATACGCAGTATTTT. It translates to CASIHSGGAADTQYF.

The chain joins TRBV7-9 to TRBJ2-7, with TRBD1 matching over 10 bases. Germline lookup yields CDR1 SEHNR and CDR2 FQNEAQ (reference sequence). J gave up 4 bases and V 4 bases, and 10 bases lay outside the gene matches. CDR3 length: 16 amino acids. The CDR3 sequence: CASSSGRDRGRYEQYF. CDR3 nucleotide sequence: TGTGCCAGCAGCTCGGGCCGTGACAGGGGGCGATACGAGCAGTACTTC. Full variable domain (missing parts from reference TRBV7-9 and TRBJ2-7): DTGVSQNPRHKITKRGQNVTFRCDPISEHNRLYWYRQTLGQGPEFLTYFQNEAQLEKSRLLSDRFSAERPKGSFSTLEIQRTEQGDSAMYLCASSSGRDRGRYEQYFGPGTRLTVT.

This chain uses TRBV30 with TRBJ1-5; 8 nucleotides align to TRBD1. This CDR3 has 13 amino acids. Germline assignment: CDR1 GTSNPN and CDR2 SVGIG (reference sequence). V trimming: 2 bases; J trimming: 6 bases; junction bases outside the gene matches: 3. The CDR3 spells CAWSKQGGQPQHF. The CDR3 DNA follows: TGTGCCTGGAGTAAACAGGGGGGTCAGCCCCAGCATTTT.

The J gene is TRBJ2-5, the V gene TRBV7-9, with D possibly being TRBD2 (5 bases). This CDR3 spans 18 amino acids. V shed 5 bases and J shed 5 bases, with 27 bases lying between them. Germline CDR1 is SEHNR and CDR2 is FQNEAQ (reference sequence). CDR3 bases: TGTGCCAGCAGCCCCGAACTCGGGGTGGCAGTGGCGTGGGAGACCCAGTACTTC. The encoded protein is CASSPELGVAVAWETQYF. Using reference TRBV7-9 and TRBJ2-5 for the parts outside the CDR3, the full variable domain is DTGVSQNPRHKITKRGQNVTFRCDPISEHNRLYWYRQTLGQGPEFLTYFQNEAQLEKSRLLSDRFSAERPKGSFSTLEIQRTEQGDSAMYLCASSPELGVAVAWETQYFGPGTRLLVL.

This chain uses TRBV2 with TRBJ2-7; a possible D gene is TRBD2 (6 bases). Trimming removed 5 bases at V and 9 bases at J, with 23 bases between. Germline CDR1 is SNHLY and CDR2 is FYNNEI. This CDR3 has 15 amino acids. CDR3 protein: CASSTPLAWGDAQYF. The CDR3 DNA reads TGTGCCAGCAGTACCCCGCTAGCGTGGGGTGATGCGCAGTACTTC.

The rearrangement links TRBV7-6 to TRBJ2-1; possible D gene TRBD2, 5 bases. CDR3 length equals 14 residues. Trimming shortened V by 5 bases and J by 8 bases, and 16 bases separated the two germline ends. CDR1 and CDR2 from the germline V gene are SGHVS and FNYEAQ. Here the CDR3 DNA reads TGTGCCAGCAGCCTAGAGGCGGAGGTCTATGAGCAGTTCTTC. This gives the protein CASSLEAEVYEQFF.

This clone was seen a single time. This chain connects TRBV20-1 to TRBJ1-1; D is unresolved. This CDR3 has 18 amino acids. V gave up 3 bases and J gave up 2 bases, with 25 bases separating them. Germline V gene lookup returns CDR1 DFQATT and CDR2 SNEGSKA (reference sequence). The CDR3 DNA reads TGCAGTGCTAGTGGCGGACCGGGAGGAAGGTCCCTCAACACTGAAGCTTTCTTT. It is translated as CSASGGPGGRSLNTEAFF.

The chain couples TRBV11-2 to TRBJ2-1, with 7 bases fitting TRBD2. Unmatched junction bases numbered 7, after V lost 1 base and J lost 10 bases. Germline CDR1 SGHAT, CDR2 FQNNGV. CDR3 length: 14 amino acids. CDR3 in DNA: TGTGCCAGCAGCTTAGTAGGGAGGGTGGGGGAGCAGTTCTTC. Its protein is CASSLVGRVGEQFF.

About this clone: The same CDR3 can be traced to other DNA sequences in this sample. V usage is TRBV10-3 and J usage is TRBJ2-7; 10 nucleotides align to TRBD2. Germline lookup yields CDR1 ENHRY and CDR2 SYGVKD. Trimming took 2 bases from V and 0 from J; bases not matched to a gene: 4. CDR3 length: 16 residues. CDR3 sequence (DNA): TGTGCCATCAGTGAGGGACTAGCGGATCTCTCCTACGAGCAGTACTTC. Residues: CAISEGLADLSYEQYF.

The CDR3: CASSATGSSYNEQFF. CDR3 sequence (DNA): TGTGCCAGCAGCGCGACTGGGAGCTCCTACAATGAGCAGTTCTTC. The gene calls are TRBV11-2 and TRBJ2-1; possible D gene TRBD2, 5 bases. The V gene lost 5 bases and the J gene lost 0 bases, with 11 bases spanning the gap. The CDR3 covers 15 residues. Per the germline V gene, CDR1 is SGHAT and CDR2 is FQNNGV.